The clone carrying this T cell receptor beta chain was detected only a few times. Its antigen remains unidentified. Some clones are missing from TCRdb's copy, which holds only in-frame ones; the method was immunoSEQ multiplex PCR. The sample records roughly 300,000 clones, around 69% being singletons. The sample comes from a study of cytotoxic CD8 clonotypes in ibrutinib-treated CLL. On the study more broadly: Per sample, productive templates averaged around 230,000 and productive rearrangements averaged roughly 91,000.

Whole-study results and caveats: Stable or contracted on treatment, public clonotypes were also uncommon.

V was clipped by 2 bases and J by 4 bases, with 12 bases between them. The V gene's germline CDR1 is SGHNT and CDR2 YYREEE (reference sequence). The length of the CDR3 is 14 residues. The source is a human donor with chronic lymphocytic leukemia. The rearrangement uses TRBV5-4 and TRBJ1-2, with a possible D match to TRBD1 (6 bases). Here the sequenced sample was PBMCs, taken at disease progression, from a patient treated with ibrutinib. Here the CDR3 DNA reads TGTGCCAGCAGCTTTTGGGGGCAGGGCTATGGCTACACCTTC. It specifies CASSFWGQGYGYTF.